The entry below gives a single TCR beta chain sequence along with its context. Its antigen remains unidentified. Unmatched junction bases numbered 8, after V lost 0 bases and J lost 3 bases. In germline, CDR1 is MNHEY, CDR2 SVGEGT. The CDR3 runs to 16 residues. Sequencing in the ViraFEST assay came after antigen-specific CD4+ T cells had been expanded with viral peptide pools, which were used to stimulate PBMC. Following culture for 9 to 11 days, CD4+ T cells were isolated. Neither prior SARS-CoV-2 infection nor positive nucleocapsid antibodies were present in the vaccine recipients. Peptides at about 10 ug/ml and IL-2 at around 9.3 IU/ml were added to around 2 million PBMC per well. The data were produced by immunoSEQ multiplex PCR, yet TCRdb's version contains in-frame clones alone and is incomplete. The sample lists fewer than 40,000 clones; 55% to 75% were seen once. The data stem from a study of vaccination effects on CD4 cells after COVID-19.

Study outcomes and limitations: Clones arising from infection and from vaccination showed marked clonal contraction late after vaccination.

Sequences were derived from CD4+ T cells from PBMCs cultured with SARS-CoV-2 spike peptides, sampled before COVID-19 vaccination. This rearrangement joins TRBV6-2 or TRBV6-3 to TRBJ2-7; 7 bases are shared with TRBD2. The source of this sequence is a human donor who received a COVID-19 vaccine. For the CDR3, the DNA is TGTGCCAGCAGTTACTCAGCGGGGCGCACTTACTACGAGCAGTACTTC. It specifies CASSYSAGRTYYEQYF.